These 21 T cell receptor beta chains were sequenced from one sample in a study of blood T cell repertoires in COVID-19. Libraries were prepared by immunoSEQ multiplex PCR; TCRdb keeps only in-frame clonotypes and omits some of them. The sample comprises about 270,000 clones, roughly 84% of which are singletons, and approximately 1.5% rests with the top ten. The sample taken for sequencing was peripheral blood. The receptors derive from a human donor with COVID-19, enrolled during active disease. The donor label of this sample is uncertain.

The chain uses TRBV4-1 and TRBJ2-7; 9 bases line up with TRBD1. V trimming: 1 base; J trimming: 1 base; junction bases outside the gene matches: 2. Germline CDR1 is MGHRA and CDR2 is YSYEKL. CDR3 length equals 15 residues. CDR3 loop: CASSQGQGGSYEQYF. DNA for the CDR3: TGCGCCAGCAGCCAAGGACAGGGGGGGTCCTACGAGCAGTACTTC.

This clone was recorded once. The J gene is TRBJ2-4, the V gene TRBV27, with D perhaps TRBD1 (6 bases). Trimming took 2 bases from V and 3 from J, leaving 11 bases between them. Germline V gene lookup returns CDR1 MNHEY and CDR2 SMNVEV (reference sequence). CDR3 length: 15 residues. The CDR3 DNA reads as TGTGCCAGCAGTTTAGTAGGGGGAATCAAAAACATTCAGTACTTC. Its protein is CASSLVGGIKNIQYF.

The rearrangement links TRBV3-1 (or the pseudogene TRBV3-2) to TRBJ2-2; a possible D gene is TRBD2 (5 bases). The CDR3 length is 15 residues. Germline loops: CDR1 LGHDT, CDR2 YNNKEL (reference sequence). V was clipped by 4 bases and J by 0 bases, with 9 bases between them. CDR3 bases: TGTGCCAGCAGCCCCACAGCGGCGAACACCGGGGAGCTGTTTTTT. It yields the protein CASSPTAANTGELFF.

The V gene is TRBV11-3, the J gene TRBJ2-1; TRBD2 matches at 7 bases. CDR3 length: 13 amino acids. V trimming: 3 bases; J trimming: 10 bases; junction bases outside the gene matches: 6. Per the germline V gene, CDR1 is SGHNT and CDR2 is YENEEA. The CDR3 DNA reads TGTGCCAGCAGCTTGGGGAGGGTTGGAGAGCAGTTCTTC. Its protein product is CASSLGRVGEQFF.

The rearrangement joins TRBV15 to TRBJ1-3; maybe TRBD1 (6 bases). The germline V gene encodes CDR1 LNHNV and CDR2 YYDKDF (reference sequence). The V end was cut by 5 bases, the J end by 7 bases, with 18 bases between. CDR3 length equals 15 residues. The CDR3 region is CATSPRGGPGNTIYF. The DNA of the CDR3 is TGTGCCACCAGCCCCCGGGGGGGCCCGGGCAACACCATATATTTT.

This chain uses TRBV6-5 with TRBJ1-1, with 7 bases fitting TRBD1. V lost 6 bases and J lost 6; bases outside the gene matches: 13. This CDR3 contains 15 residues. Looked up from germline, CDR1 is MNHEY and CDR2 is SVGAGI. The CDR3 DNA follows: TGTGCCAGCAGGGGGGACAGCTCTACAACCGCTGAAGCTTTCTTT. Its translation is CASRGDSSTTAEAFF.

The sample holds a few counts of this clone. The chain is built from TRBV4-2 and TRBJ1-6, with D maybe TRBD1 (5 bases). CDR3 length: 16 amino acids. CDR1 and CDR2 from the germline V gene are LGHNA and YNFKEQ. Deletions cut 1 base from V and 4 bases from J, with 11 bases between. The DNA for the CDR3 is TGTGCCAGCAGCCAAGTGCAGACAGATTATAATTCACCCCTCCACTTT. Protein product: CASSQVQTDYNSPLHF.

The rearrangement links TRBV27 to TRBJ2-4, with D maybe TRBD1 (6 bases). V lost 6 bases and J 8 bases, leaving 14 bases between the germline ends. The CDR3 extends over 13 amino acids. Per germline, CDR1 MNHEY and CDR2 SMNVEV (reference sequence). CDR3: CASRVQGWHIQYF. In DNA, the CDR3 is TGTGCCAGCAGGGTACAGGGCTGGCACATTCAGTACTTC.

The V and J genes are TRBV10-3 and TRBJ2-5, with a tentative D call TRBD2 (5 bases). V was pared by 4 bases and J by 1 base, with 13 bases between. CDR1 is ENHRY and CDR2 is SYGVKD in the germline V gene. The CDR3 runs 15 residues. The CDR3 region has the DNA TGTGCCATCAGTGCATCACAGCTAGCCCAAGAGACCCAGTACTTC. Translating gives CAISASQLAQETQYF.

This chain joins TRBV5-4 and TRBJ2-2, with D perhaps matching TRBD2 (6 bases). The germline gives CDR1 SGHNT, CDR2 YYREEE (reference sequence). V was pared by 4 bases and J by 1 base, with 11 bases between. The CDR3 is made up of 15 amino acids. CDR3 protein: CASSPPAGNTGELFF. The CDR3 DNA reads as TGTGCCAGCAGCCCGCCAGCGGGGAACACCGGGGAGCTGTTTTTT.

In its sample, this clone was seen many times. The rearrangement joins TRBV5-4 to TRBJ2-7, with TRBD2 identical over 10 bases. The germline CDR1 and CDR2 sequences are SGHNT and YYREEE (reference sequence). After removal of 5 bases from V and 0 bases from J, the junction contained 2 bases not matched to a gene. There are 14 residues in the CDR3. The DNA for the CDR3 is TGTGCCAGCAGATCTAGCGGGGGCTCCTACGAGCAGTACTTC. It translates to CASRSSGGSYEQYF. Full variable domain (rest looked up from reference TRBV5-4 and TRBJ2-7): ETGVTQSPTHLIKTRGQQVTLRCSSQSGHNTVSWYQQALGQGPQFIFQYYREEENGRGNFPPRFSGLQFPNYSSELNVNALELDDSALYLCASRSSGGSYEQYFGPGTRLTVT.

DNA of the CDR3: TGCAGCGTTGATGGGGGGAGGAGGACTGAAGCTTTCTTT. Amino acid sequence: CSVDGGRRTEAFF. The genes are TRBV29-1 and TRBJ1-1; tentatively, D is TRBD1 (5 bases). The germline gives CDR1 SQVTM, CDR2 ANQGSEA. CDR3 length: 13 residues. The V end lost 3 bases, the J end lost 5 bases, and 13 bases lay between the germline ends.

The CDR3 region is CASRAGGPHEQYF. The CDR3 coding sequence is TGTGCCAGTAGAGCGGGAGGGCCTCACGAGCAGTACTTC. The genes are TRBV19 and TRBJ2-7; the match to TRBD2 covers 10 bases. V dropped 6 bases and J dropped 5; count of bases not matched to a gene: 4. CDR3 length: 13 residues. Germline lookup yields CDR1 LNHDA and CDR2 SQIVND (reference sequence).

The genes are TRBV18 and TRBJ2-5; weak D call: TRBD2 (6 bases). CDR3 length: 17 amino acids. From germline, CDR1 is KGHSH and CDR2 LQKENI. Trimming removed 3 bases from V and 5 bases from J, with 22 bases in between. For the CDR3, the DNA is TGTGCCAGCTCACCCGTGAGACAGATTGGAGGAGGGGAGACCCAGTACTTC. Encoded protein: CASSPVRQIGGGETQYF.

This clone was observed once. The rearrangement joins TRBV15 to TRBJ2-2; 8 bases map to TRBD2. From germline, CDR1 is LNHNV and CDR2 YYDKDF (reference sequence). This CDR3 has 17 residues. The trim removed 0 bases at V and 2 bases at J, leaving 5 bases unmatched. The CDR3 DNA follows: TGTGCCACCAGCAGAGATCGAGGACTAGCCAACACCGGGGAGCTGTTTTTT. Protein sequence: CATSRDRGLANTGELFF.

The CDR3 sequence: CATEGREKQFF. The CDR3 DNA follows: TGTGCCACCGAAGGGCGGGAGAAGCAGTTCTTC. V and J are TRBV10-3 and TRBJ2-1; 7 positions agree with TRBD2. After removal of 10 bases from V and 11 bases from J, the junction contained 8 bases not matched to a gene. Per the germline V gene, CDR1 is ENHRY and CDR2 is SYGVKD. The CDR3 has 11 amino acids.

The chain employs TRBV4-1 and TRBJ2-3; D perhaps matches TRBD1 (6 bases). CDR3 length: 15 amino acids. Looked up from germline, CDR1 is MGHRA and CDR2 is YSYEKL. The V and J ends lost 0 bases and 2 bases respectively, with 9 bases between them. The CDR3 sequence is CASSQDGTTTDTQYF. CDR3 DNA sequence: TGCGCCAGCAGCCAAGATGGGACAACCACAGATACGCAGTATTTT.

This rearrangement joins TRBV11-2 to TRBJ2-7; a weak D match, TRBD2 (5 bases). Germline V gene sequence: CDR1 SGHAT, CDR2 FQNNGV. This CDR3 contains 14 residues. V was pared by 0 bases and J by 1 base, with 7 bases between. This chain's CDR3 is CASSLERASYEQYF. The CDR3 nucleotides are TGTGCCAGCAGCTTAGAGCGGGCGTCCTACGAGCAGTACTTC.

This clone was counted only a few times. This chain connects TRBV4-2 to TRBJ1-6; TRBD1 aligns across 8 bases. The CDR3 covers 17 residues. J was trimmed by 8 bases and V by 0 bases; bases with no gene match: 9. Germline CDR1 and CDR2: LGHNA and YNFKEQ. The CDR3 nucleotides are TGTGCCAGCAGCCAAGACGCGGACAGGGCATATCATTCACCCCTCCACTTT. It yields the protein CASSQDADRAYHSPLHF.

J is TRBJ1-5 and V is TRBV7-9, with D perhaps TRBD1 (6 bases). V was trimmed by 1 base and J by 5 bases, leaving 15 bases between them. Germline V gene data show CDR1 as SEHNR and CDR2 as FQNEAQ (reference sequence). CDR3 length: 16 amino acids. CDR3 coding DNA: TGTGCCAGCAGCTTAGGTGGGGGCGCAGTTGATCAGCCCCAGCATTTT. Translating gives CASSLGGGAVDQPQHF.

This chain links TRBV5-8 with TRBJ2-3; the match to TRBD2 covers 7 bases. This CDR3 comprises 16 residues. CDR1 and CDR2 from the germline V gene are SGHTS and YDEGEE. The junction had 11 bases not matched to a gene; V was cut back by 4 bases and J by 3 bases. The CDR3 DNA follows: TGTGCCAGCAGCCCCCGGGTGAGCGGGAAAACAGATACGCAGTATTTT. The encoded protein is CASSPRVSGKTDTQYF.